These 17 T cell receptor beta chains were all obtained from the same sample, sequenced in a study of shared clonotypes between healthy human individuals. The protocol was immunoSEQ multiplex PCR, while the TCRdb copy is restricted to in-frame clones and leaves out a portion. The data show over a million clones, with approximately 98% seen just once and less than 0.55% held by the top ten. The sequencing input was naive CD4+ T cells sorted from blood. Subset in this sample: CD45RA+ positively selected. These receptors all stem from a young man in good health.

The chain couples TRBV29-1 to TRBJ2-5, with D tentatively TRBD2 (5 bases). Per the germline V gene, CDR1 is SQVTM and CDR2 is ANQGSEA. The CDR3 is made up of 13 amino acids. Trimming took off 3 bases at V and 5 bases at J, with 13 bases between the two ends. The CDR3 coding sequence is TGCAGCGTTGATAGTCCGTCGGGGGAGACCCAGTACTTC. Its translation: CSVDSPSGETQYF.

The chain carries TRBV28 and TRBJ2-7, with D possibly matching TRBD1 (5 bases). The germline V and J ends were trimmed by 2 bases and 0 bases, with 11 bases remaining between them. CDR3 length: 15 residues. Germline V gives CDR1 MDHEN, CDR2 SYDVKM. Written as DNA, the CDR3 is TGTGCCAGCAGTTTAGCGGACATCACCTCCTACGAGCAGTACTTC. Its translation: CASSLADITSYEQYF.

The rearrangement uses TRBV7-3 and TRBJ1-3; D gene ambiguous. With 1 base removed from V and 0 bases from J, the gap between germline ends came to 7 bases. The CDR3 totals 15 residues. The germline gives CDR1 SGHTA, CDR2 FQGTGA. CDR3 region: CASSLSSGSGNTIYF. CDR3 bases: TGTGCCAGCAGCTTAAGTTCCGGCTCTGGAAACACCATATATTTT.

This clone has a single count. This chain joins TRBV5-6 and TRBJ2-7, with D hard to call. Germline V gene lookup returns CDR1 SGHDT and CDR2 YYEEEE. There are 12 residues in the CDR3. Trimming removed 4 bases at V and 1 base at J, with 6 bases between. The CDR3 protein is CASSRPSYEQYF. CDR3 DNA sequence: TGTGCCAGCAGCAGACCGTCCTACGAGCAGTACTTC.

The sample holds one count of this clone. The chain employs TRBV6-1 and TRBJ2-3; D is undetermined. Trimming removed 1 base from V and 14 bases from J, with 10 bases in between. This CDR3 spans 11 amino acids. Germline-derived CDR1 and CDR2 are MNHNS and SASEGT. CDR3 sequence (DNA): TGTGCCAGCAGTGAAGTTCCCACTGCGTATTTT. Translation: CASSEVPTAYF.

V gene TRBV7-2 combines with J gene TRBJ2-1, with TRBD2 as a possible D gene (5 bases). Deletions cut 8 bases from V and 2 bases from J, with 13 bases between. This CDR3 has 14 amino acids. CDR1 SGHTA and CDR2 FQGNSA come from the germline V gene. The CDR3 protein is CASGDSAAYNEQFF. CDR3 nucleotides: TGTGCCAGCGGAGATAGCGCTGCCTACAATGAGCAGTTCTTC.

The CDR3 spells CASSFPGTAGNTIYF. The CDR3 DNA follows: TGTGCCAGCAGTTTTCCCGGGACCGCTGGAAACACCATATATTTT. This chain joins TRBV28 and TRBJ1-3, with D perhaps TRBD1 (5 bases). Germline CDR1 and CDR2: MDHEN and SYDVKM. V lost 3 bases and J 2 bases, leaving 11 bases between the germline ends. The CDR3 consists of 15 residues.

V usage is TRBV10-2 and J usage is TRBJ1-1, with D unclear. Germline V CDR1 and CDR2: WSHSY, SAAADI. The CDR3 sequence is 14 residues long. Trimming cost V 6 bases and J 0 bases, with 11 bases left between them. The CDR3: CASRTVLMNTEAFF. The CDR3 DNA reads as TGCGCCAGCAGGACTGTTCTCATGAACACTGAAGCTTTCTTT.

The gene calls are TRBV5-1 and TRBJ1-1, with 8 bases matching TRBD1. V gave up 4 bases and J gave up 4 bases; unmatched junction bases: 6. Germline CDR1 SGHRS, CDR2 YFSETQ. CDR3 length: 14 amino acids. CDR3 region: CASSPTGAGTEAFF. The CDR3 region has the DNA TGCGCCAGCAGCCCGACAGGGGCGGGCACTGAAGCTTTCTTT.

This CDR3 reads CASSFQGQETQYF. The CDR3 DNA reads TGTGCCAGCAGCTTTCAGGGACAAGAGACCCAGTACTTC. This chain connects TRBV5-6 to TRBJ2-5, with D tentatively TRBD1 (5 bases). From germline, CDR1 is SGHDT and CDR2 YYEEEE. The V gene lost 2 bases and the J gene lost 2 bases, with 7 bases spanning the gap. This CDR3 has 13 residues.

This clone was counted a single time. V and J are TRBV7-6 and TRBJ2-7; 10 bases fit TRBD2. Germline loops: CDR1 SGHVS, CDR2 FNYEAQ. Germline trimming cut 1 base from V and 6 bases from J; bases unmatched to any gene: 6. The CDR3 contains 15 residues. The CDR3 DNA follows: TGTGCCAGCAGCTTAGGCCCTAGCGGGAGCGGCGAGCAGTACTTC. This translates into CASSLGPSGSGEQYF.

On this clone: The sample has other DNA sequences that encode this CDR3 too. This chain links TRBV28 with TRBJ2-7; no definite D call. CDR1 and CDR2 from the germline V gene are MDHEN and SYDVKM. The CDR3 sequence is 13 residues long. Trimming removed 2 bases from V and 0 bases from J, with 5 bases in between. The chain's CDR3 is CASSLVGSYEQYF. The CDR3 DNA reads TGTGCCAGCAGTTTAGTTGGCTCCTACGAGCAGTACTTC.

This chain uses TRBV2 with TRBJ2-5; 8 nucleotides align to TRBD2. Germline V CDR1 and CDR2: SNHLY, FYNNEI. The V gene end was trimmed by 3 bases and the J gene end by 5 bases; junction bases not matched to a gene: 8. The CDR3 runs to 15 residues. Here the CDR3 DNA reads TGTGCCAGCAGTGACAAGCGGGAGCCCGCGGAGACCCAGTACTTC. Residues: CASSDKREPAETQYF. The complete variable domain, with remaining parts taken from reference TRBV2 and TRBJ2-5, reads EPEVTQTPSHQVTQMGQEVILRCVPISNHLYFYWYRQILGQKVEFLVSFYNNEISEKSEIFDDQFSVERPDGSNFTLKIRSTKLEDSAMYFCASSDKREPAETQYFGPGTRLLVL.

The gene calls are TRBV5-4 and TRBJ2-3; D not certain. CDR1 SGHNT and CDR2 YYREEE come from the germline V gene (reference sequence). This CDR3 contains 15 residues. Deletions cut 0 bases from V and 0 bases from J, with 8 bases between. The CDR3 reads CASSLVVGSTDTQYF. The CDR3 coding sequence is TGTGCCAGCAGCTTGGTCGTCGGCAGCACAGATACGCAGTATTTT.

This clone was found once. The V gene is TRBV5-4, the J gene TRBJ2-1, with 11 bases matching TRBD2. CDR1 and CDR2 (germline): SGHNT, YYREEE (reference sequence). The ends lost 1 base at V and 11 bases at J; junction bases unmatched: 11. The CDR3 totals 16 residues. The CDR3 DNA follows: TGTGCCAGCAGCTTGAGACTAGCGGGGATAACAAGAAAGCAGTTCTTC. Amino acid sequence: CASSLRLAGITRKQFF.

The chain recombines TRBV4-1 with TRBJ2-7, with TRBD1 identical over 10 bases. The CDR3 length is 14 residues. V lost 5 bases, J lost 2 bases, and 3 bases stayed unmatched. The germline V gene has CDR1 MGHRA and CDR2 YSYEKL. CDR3 in amino acids: CASSKDRGTYEQYF. CDR3 nucleotides: TGCGCCAGCAGCAAGGACAGGGGGACCTACGAGCAGTACTTC.

The V and J genes are TRBV5-6 and TRBJ2-7; the D gene could be TRBD1 or TRBD2 (5 bases each). This CDR3 comprises 15 residues. The germline V and J ends were trimmed by 0 bases and 5 bases, with 15 bases remaining between them. CDR1 is SGHDT and CDR2 is YYEEEE in the germline V gene. CDR3 sequence: CASSLGWGTEDEQYF. CDR3 bases: TGTGCCAGCAGCTTGGGTTGGGGGACCGAGGACGAGCAGTACTTC.